The 29 T cell receptor beta chains listed next were all sequenced from one sample in a study of OX40 agonist ivuxolimab in advanced cancers. Libraries were prepared by immunoSEQ multiplex PCR; TCRdb keeps only in-frame clonotypes and omits some of them. Among around 26,000 clones listed, 88% were seen once. The specimen comprised CD4+ or CD8+ T cells sorted from blood, sampled in a trial of the OX40 agonist ivuxolimab. The receptors come from an adult with an advanced solid tumor such as melanoma, head and neck, liver or kidney cancer.

The gene calls are TRBV7-9 and TRBJ2-1; 11 bases fit TRBD2. The ends lost 3 bases at V and 0 bases at J; junction bases unmatched: 10. Germline assignment: CDR1 SEHNR and CDR2 FQNEAQ (reference sequence). CDR3 size: 19 residues. The CDR3 protein is CASSFSGLAGGGSYNEQFF. CDR3 coding DNA: TGTGCCAGCAGCTTCTCTGGGCTAGCGGGGGGCGGCTCCTACAATGAGCAGTTCTTC.

The genes are TRBV7-9 and TRBJ2-7, with a possible D match to TRBD1 (6 bases). Germline V gene sequence: CDR1 SEHNR, CDR2 FQNEAQ (reference sequence). Trimming removed 4 bases from V and 3 bases from J, with 16 bases in between. CDR3 length equals 15 residues. CDR3 in amino acids: CASSSTRQAYYEQYF. DNA for the CDR3: TGTGCCAGCAGCTCTACTAGACAGGCCTACTACGAGCAGTACTTC.

The chain uses TRBV5-1 and TRBJ1-1; D might be TRBD1 (6 bases). The CDR3 is made up of 13 amino acids. Per the germline V gene, CDR1 is SGHRS and CDR2 is YFSETQ. Trimming shortened V by 5 bases and J by 1 base, and 9 bases separated the two germline ends. The CDR3 loop is CASRGHKNTEAFF. CDR3 DNA: TGCGCCAGCAGGGGACATAAGAACACTGAAGCTTTCTTT.

The rearrangement links TRBV9 to TRBJ1-4; tentative D call: TRBD1 (6 bases). CDR1 is SGDLS and CDR2 is YYNGEE in the germline V gene. The CDR3 has 15 amino acids. Trimming cost V 3 bases and J 10 bases, with 19 bases left between them. CDR3 in amino acids: CASSEGGRMDGKLFF. CDR3 in DNA: TGTGCCAGCAGCGAGGGGGGGCGGATGGATGGAAAACTGTTTTTT.

The chain uses TRBV6-5 and TRBJ2-2, with D unresolved. CDR3 length: 12 residues. The germline V and J ends were trimmed by 5 bases and 4 bases, with 5 bases remaining between them. Germline values: CDR1 MNHEY, CDR2 SVGAGI. CDR3 DNA sequence: TGTGCCAGCAGTCTAGTCACCGGGGAGCTGTTTTTT. Protein product: CASSLVTGELFF.

This clone has just one count. The J gene is TRBJ2-1, the V gene TRBV21-1; whether TRBD1, the table's D call, matches the DNA was not checked. TRBV21-1 is designated a pseudogene. The CDR3 has 15 residues. DNA for the CDR3: TGTGCCAGCAGGCTACAGGGGCCAGGATACAATGAGCAGTTCTTC. Encoded protein: CASRLQGPGYNEQFF.

The chain is built from TRBV4-2 and TRBJ2-6, with a weak D call TRBD1 (6 bases). V lost 0 bases, J lost 0 bases, and 6 bases lay in between. The CDR3 sequence is 16 residues long. Germline V gene data show CDR1 as LGHNA and CDR2 as YNFKEQ. CDR3 in DNA: TGTGCCAGCAGCCAAGAGGACAGCTCTGGGGCCAACGTCCTGACTTTC. Protein sequence: CASSQEDSSGANVLTF.

The chain has TRBV7-9 and TRBJ2-7, with D possibly being TRBD1 (6 bases). Trimming removed 1 base from V and 9 bases from J, with 10 bases in between. The CDR3 sequence is 12 residues long. CDR1 is SEHNR, CDR2 FQNEAQ, per germline (reference sequence). The CDR3 bases are TGTGCCAGCAGCTTAGATGGGGGCGGGCAGTACTTC. This codes for CASSLDGGGQYF.

The chain is built from TRBV27 and TRBJ2-2; 8 nucleotides line up with TRBD1. Germline CDR1 is MNHEY and CDR2 is SMNVEV (reference sequence). The junction had 3 bases not matched to a gene; V was cut back by 5 bases and J by 1 base. This CDR3 is built from 15 residues. CDR3 DNA sequence: TGTGCCAGCAGTACAGGGACAGGGAACACCGGGGAGCTGTTTTTT. This gives the protein CASSTGTGNTGELFF.

The chain is built from TRBV27 and TRBJ2-5; 9 bases are shared with TRBD2. The CDR3 has 16 amino acids. CDR1 is MNHEY, CDR2 SMNVEV, per germline (reference sequence). The J segment lost 0 bases and the V segment lost 6 bases, leaving 8 bases of the junction unmatched. CDR3 in DNA: TGTGCCAGCAGACCGGGGGCTAGCGGGAACCAAGAGACCCAGTACTTC. Residues: CASRPGASGNQETQYF.

This clone occurred a few times. The chain combines TRBV7-9 with TRBJ1-2; TRBD1 matches 8 bases. The CDR3 totals 12 residues. The trim removed 5 bases at V and 7 bases at J, leaving 3 bases unmatched. CDR1 is SEHNR, CDR2 FQNEAQ, per germline (reference sequence). The CDR3 DNA sequence: TGTGCCAGCAGCGATGACAGGGGTGGCTACACCTTC. Its protein is CASSDDRGGYTF.

The chain has TRBV7-8 and TRBJ2-1; a weak D match, TRBD2 (6 bases). Germline V CDR1 and CDR2: SGHVS, FQNEAQ. The CDR3 totals 16 residues. V lost 1 base and J 0 bases, leaving 10 bases between the germline ends. CDR3 sequence reads: CASSLVLGGSYNEQFF. The CDR3 DNA reads TGTGCCAGCAGCTTAGTCCTCGGGGGCTCCTACAATGAGCAGTTCTTC. Drawing the rest from reference TRBV7-8 and TRBJ2-1, the complete variable domain is GAGVSQSPRYKVAKRGQDVALRCDPISGHVSLFWYQQALGQGPEFLTYFQNEAQLDKSGLPSDRFFAERPEGSVSTLKIQRTQQEDSAVYLCASSLVLGGSYNEQFFGPGTRLTVL.

V gene TRBV6-4 combines with J gene TRBJ1-4, with 8 bases lining up with TRBD1. CDR1 and CDR2 from the germline V gene are MRHNA and SNTAGT. The CDR3 runs to 15 residues. V shed 3 bases and J 7 bases; nucleotides not matched to a gene: 7. CDR3 amino acids: CASSESGGSGEKLFF. CDR3 sequence (DNA): TGTGCCAGCAGTGAGTCAGGGGGCTCTGGTGAAAAACTGTTTTTT.

This sequence joins TRBV11-3 and TRBJ2-3, with D uncertain. In germline, CDR1 is SGHNT, CDR2 YENEEA. Between the trimmed V and J ends, which lost 5 bases and 0 bases, there was a span of 9 bases. The CDR3 extends over 14 amino acids. The CDR3 protein is CASSPGRSTDTQYF. CDR3 DNA sequence: TGTGCCAGCAGCCCAGGTAGAAGCACAGATACGCAGTATTTT.

This chain joins TRBV6-5 and TRBJ2-4; no reliable D call. The CDR3 runs to 12 residues. V gave up 6 bases and J gave up 1 base, with 4 bases separating them. CDR1 is MNHEY and CDR2 is SVGAGI in the germline V gene. The CDR3 is CASRGAKNIQYF. CDR3 nucleotide sequence: TGTGCCAGCAGGGGGGCCAAAAACATTCAGTACTTC.

The chain is built from TRBV5-1 and TRBJ2-7, with unresolved D. The CDR3 runs 12 residues. Deletions cut 2 bases from V and 6 bases from J, with 9 bases between. Germline CDR1 SGHRS, CDR2 YFSETQ. DNA of the CDR3: TGCGCCAGCAGCTTTACAGAAACCGAGCAGTACTTC. Its translation: CASSFTETEQYF. Drawing the rest from reference TRBV5-1 and TRBJ2-7, the complete variable domain is KAGVTQTPRYLIKTRGQQVTLSCSPISGHRSVSWYQQTPGQGLQFLFEYFSETQRNKGNFPGRFSGRQFSNSRSEMNVSTLELGDSALYLCASSFTETEQYFGPGTRLTVT.

This chain links TRBV6-1 with TRBJ2-7; D not resolved. Germline V lookup: CDR1 MNHNS, CDR2 SASEGT. The ends were cut back, 1 base at V and 6 bases at J, with 4 bases in the middle. The CDR3 is 11 residues long. The CDR3 DNA sequence: TGTGCCAGCAGTGAAGTAGGCGAGCAGTACTTC. Amino acids: CASSEVGEQYF.

The chain combines TRBV6-1 with TRBJ2-7, with D hard to call. The CDR3 spans 12 residues. Germline CDR1 is MNHNS and CDR2 is SASEGT. V dropped 5 bases and J dropped 3 bases, with 8 bases sitting between them. This chain's CDR3 is CASSFTVYEQYF. The DNA of the CDR3 is TGTGCCAGCAGTTTCACTGTCTACGAGCAGTACTTC.

The chain has TRBV7-9 and TRBJ2-7; unclear D gene. Deletions cut 5 bases from V and 5 bases from J, with 7 bases between. Germline V gene sequence: CDR1 SEHNR, CDR2 FQNEAQ (reference sequence). The CDR3 extends over 11 amino acids. The CDR3 sequence is CASSLENEQYF. The CDR3 DNA reads as TGTGCCAGCAGCCTCGAAAACGAGCAGTACTTC. Full variable domain (outside the CDR3, taken from reference TRBV7-9 and TRBJ2-7): DTGVSQNPRHKITKRGQNVTFRCDPISEHNRLYWYRQTLGQGPEFLTYFQNEAQLEKSRLLSDRFSAERPKGSFSTLEIQRTEQGDSAMYLCASSLENEQYFGPGTRLTVT.

The chain uses TRBV2 and TRBJ2-7; D gene uncertain. The CDR3 spans 12 residues. The ends were cut back, 4 bases at V and 5 bases at J, with 9 bases in the middle. Germline lookup yields CDR1 SNHLY and CDR2 FYNNEI. The CDR3 DNA sequence: TGTGCCAGCAGTGGTGGGTCTAACGAGCAGTACTTC. The encoded protein is CASSGGSNEQYF.

V usage is TRBV6-5 and J usage is TRBJ2-6, with 8 bases lining up with TRBD1. Germline trimming cut 2 bases from V and 4 bases from J; bases unmatched to any gene: 1. The CDR3 totals 15 residues. Germline CDR1 reads MNHEY; CDR2 reads SVGAGI. The DNA for the CDR3 is TGTGCCAGCAGTTACCAGGGGGCAGGGGCCAACGTCCTGACTTTC. As protein: CASSYQGAGANVLTF.

The rearrangement uses TRBV5-6 and TRBJ1-6, with D possibly TRBD1 on 6 matching bases. CDR3 size: 14 residues. Looked up from germline, CDR1 is SGHDT and CDR2 is YYEEEE. V was cut by 4 bases and J by 7 bases, with 12 bases left in between. Here the CDR3 reads CASSTTGGNSPLHF. Written as DNA, the CDR3 is TGTGCCAGCAGCACGACAGGCGGGAATTCACCCCTCCACTTT.

V is TRBV7-9 and J is TRBJ2-3, with D possibly being TRBD2 (6 bases). V shed 5 bases and J shed 0 bases, with 12 bases lying between them. The CDR3 spans 15 residues. CDR1 SEHNR and CDR2 FQNEAQ come from the germline V gene (reference sequence). In DNA, the CDR3 is TGTGCCAGCAGCCCATCCGGGACTAGCACAGATACGCAGTATTTT. Translating it yields CASSPSGTSTDTQYF.

The rearrangement uses TRBV4-1 and TRBJ2-5; no reliable D call. The CDR3 sequence is 15 residues long. Germline CDR1 MGHRA, CDR2 YSYEKL. With 0 bases removed from V and 5 bases from J, the gap between germline ends came to 13 bases. This CDR3 reads CASSQDLGLSETQYF. The CDR3 DNA is TGCGCCAGCAGCCAAGATCTGGGTCTTAGTGAGACCCAGTACTTC.

The chain is built from TRBV6-1 and TRBJ2-7; 11 positions agree with TRBD2. The J segment lost 5 bases and the V segment lost 5 bases, leaving 8 bases of the junction unmatched. CDR3 length: 15 amino acids. Germline CDR1 is MNHNS and CDR2 is SASEGT. Here the CDR3 reads CASSPLAGEGNEQYF. As DNA, the CDR3 is TGTGCCAGCAGTCCACTAGCGGGAGAGGGCAACGAGCAGTACTTC.

The chain uses TRBV7-2 and TRBJ2-1; D is uncertain. V lost 2 bases to trimming and J lost 4 bases, with 9 bases between them. The CDR3 covers 14 residues. Germline V gives CDR1 SGHTA, CDR2 FQGNSA. CDR3: CASSLSNTYNEQFF. In nucleotides, the CDR3 is TGTGCCAGCAGCTTATCCAACACATACAATGAGCAGTTCTTC.

This chain uses TRBV7-3 with TRBJ2-2; a possible D gene is TRBD2 (6 bases). CDR3 length: 16 residues. Trimming stripped 5 bases from V and 5 bases from J, with 18 bases between. The germline V gene has CDR1 SGHTA and CDR2 FQGTGA. CDR3 DNA sequence: TGTGCCAGCAGCGGCGGGGCGACGGCTAAGACCGGGGAGCTGTTTTTT. This encodes CASSGGATAKTGELFF.

The chain is built from TRBV19 and TRBJ1-1; possible D gene TRBD1, 5 bases. This CDR3 contains 11 residues. V was cut by 3 bases and J by 10 bases, with 9 bases left in between. CDR1 and CDR2 from the germline V gene are LNHDA and SQIVND (reference sequence). CDR3 loop: CASSMNGGAFF. CDR3 sequence (DNA): TGTGCCAGTAGTATGAACGGGGGAGCTTTCTTT.

The J gene is TRBJ1-3, the V gene TRBV30; 7 bases match TRBD1. V lost 5 bases, J lost 5 bases, and 3 bases stayed unmatched. The CDR3 runs to 12 residues. Germline V gives CDR1 GTSNPN, CDR2 SVGIG (reference sequence). In nucleotides, the CDR3 is TGTGCCTGGGGGACAGACAGAAACACCATATATTTT. It codes for CAWGTDRNTIYF. Looking up the rest from reference TRBV30 and TRBJ1-3 gives the full variable domain: SQTIHQWPATLVQPVGSPLSLECTVEGTSNPNLYWYRQAAGRGLQLLFYSVGIGQISSEVPQNLSASRPQDRQFILSSKKLLLSDSGFYLCAWGTDRNTIYFGEGSWLTVV.